These 20 T cell receptor beta chains were all obtained from the same sample, sequenced in a study of neurological immune-mediated disorders. TCRdb reprocessed the 5' RACE reads with MiXCR, giving one entry per CDR3 protein. The sample contains more than 30,000 distinct CDR3 sequences, around 4% of which appear only once. The specimen sequenced was CD4+ T cells from blood. The source is a woman in her forties in good health.

This clonotype has a count of ten or more. This rearrangement joins TRBV12-3 or TRBV12-4 to TRBJ1-2, with D possibly being TRBD1 (6 bases). V was clipped by 10 bases and J by 9 bases, with 24 bases between them. This CDR3 is built from 14 residues. The CDR3 is CATQTGTPLGRYTF. The CDR3 bases are TGTGCCACTCAGACCGGGACACCCTTGGGGCGCTACACCTTC.

At least ten counts were recorded for this clonotype. The V and J genes are TRBV10-3 and TRBJ1-1; a possible D gene is TRBD1 (6 bases). Germline V CDR1 and CDR2: ENHRY, SYGVKD. The CDR3 has 14 amino acids. V gave up 7 bases and J gave up 5 bases, with 17 bases separating them. CDR3 sequence reads: CAITPGAKGTEAFF. CDR3 nucleotide sequence: TGTGCCATCACCCCGGGGGCGAAGGGGACTGAAGCTTTCTTT.

This clonotype was recorded at least ten times. This chain connects TRBV10-3 to TRBJ1-1; the D gene is possibly TRBD1 (6 bases). V was pared by 3 bases and J by 5 bases, with 13 bases between. Germline-derived CDR1 and CDR2 are ENHRY and SYGVKD. This CDR3 contains 14 residues. CDR3 amino acids: CAISDRGGATEAFF. CDR3 DNA sequence: TGTGCCATCAGTGACCGGGGGGGGGCTACTGAAGCTTTCTTT.

This clonotype has a count of ten or more. CDR3 sequence reads: CASIADRGGTEAFF. The CDR3 DNA reads TGTGCCAGCATCGCGGACAGGGGTGGAACTGAAGCTTTCTTT. This chain uses TRBV7-2 with TRBJ1-1; 9 bases map to TRBD1. Unmatched junction bases numbered 8, after V lost 7 bases and J lost 5 bases. CDR1 SGHTA and CDR2 FQGNSA come from the germline V gene. CDR3 length: 14 amino acids. Looking up the rest from reference TRBV7-2 and TRBJ1-1 gives the full variable domain: GAGVSQSPSNKVTEKGKDVELRCDPISGHTALYWYRQSLGQGLEFLIYFQGNSAPDKSGLPSDRFSAERTGGSVSTLTIQRTQQEDSAVYLCASIADRGGTEAFFGQGTRLTVV.

Ten or more counts support this clonotype. This chain connects TRBV20-1 to TRBJ2-5, with 9 bases aligning to TRBD1. V trimming: 6 bases; J trimming: 5 bases; junction bases outside the gene matches: 4. The CDR3 sequence is 12 residues long. Germline CDR1 DFQATT, CDR2 SNEGSKA (reference sequence). The CDR3 here is CSARQGDETQYF. CDR3 coding DNA: TGCAGTGCGAGACAGGGGGACGAGACCCAGTACTTC.

This clonotype was observed many times. This chain uses TRBV5-1 with TRBJ2-1; TRBD2 agrees at 7 bases. V was clipped by 1 base and J by 2 bases; unmatched bases: 6. The CDR3 loop spans 16 amino acids. Germline V gene lookup returns CDR1 SGHRS and CDR2 YFSETQ. CDR3 loop: CASSLWSSGTYNEQFF. The CDR3 region has the DNA TGCGCCAGCAGCTTGTGGTCTAGCGGAACCTACAATGAGCAGTTCTTC.

This clonotype was observed at least ten times. This chain joins TRBV7-2 and TRBJ1-5, with no clear D. Germline CDR1 reads SGHTA; CDR2 reads FQGNSA. There are 15 residues in the CDR3. V gave up 1 base and J gave up 9 bases, with 16 bases separating them. DNA for the CDR3: TGTGCCAGCAGCTTAGTTAGATCGCTCGTGGGGCCCCAGCATTTT. Its translation: CASSLVRSLVGPQHF.

Ten or more counts support this clonotype. This rearrangement joins TRBV10-3 to TRBJ2-5; either TRBD1 or TRBD2 may supply D (5 bases each). This CDR3 comprises 16 residues. The germline V and J ends were trimmed by 2 bases and 5 bases, with 18 bases remaining between them. CDR1 and CDR2 (germline): ENHRY, SYGVKD. CDR3 DNA sequence: TGTGCCATCAGTGAGAGGCCAGGGAGCGACGTGGAGACCCAGTACTTC. This sequence encodes CAISERPGSDVETQYF.

In this sample, this clonotype turned up a few times. A single base separates this from a much larger clone, so it may be a read error. This chain joins TRBV5-1 and TRBJ2-5, with D perhaps matching TRBD1 (5 bases). The V end was cut by 0 bases, the J end by 5 bases, with 14 bases between. There are 15 residues in the CDR3. Germline assignment: CDR1 SGHRS and CDR2 YFSETQ. CDR3 loop: CASSLGYGQGETQYF. As DNA, the CDR3 is TGCGCCAGCAGCTTGGGTTACGGGCAGGGTGAGACCCAGTACTTC.

This clonotype was seen ten or more times. The CDR3 is CSARDRGYGYTF. CDR3 sequence (DNA): TGCAGTGCAAGGGACAGGGGATATGGCTACACCTTC. The chain is built from TRBV20-1 and TRBJ1-2, with 10 positions matching TRBD1. With 6 bases clipped from V and 5 bases from J, the junction kept 3 bases outside the gene matches. The CDR3 loop spans 12 amino acids. Germline CDR1 and CDR2: DFQATT and SNEGSKA (reference sequence).

Points on this clonotype: One base away lies a much larger clone, so this may be a sequencing read error. The rearrangement uses TRBV12-3 or TRBV12-4 and TRBJ1-5, with a tentative D call TRBD1 (6 bases). CDR3 size: 17 residues. DNA of the CDR3: TGTTCCAGCAGTTTGGGCAGGGGAACTGCTAGCAATCAGCCCCAGCATTTT. Translated, it gives CSSSLGRGTASNQPQHF.

This clonotype is labeled medium-sized. The gene calls are TRBV15 and TRBJ2-2; D gene unclear. The CDR3 length is 16 residues. The germline V gene encodes CDR1 LNHNV and CDR2 YYDKDF (reference sequence). V dropped 5 bases and J dropped 1 base, with 14 bases sitting between them. The CDR3 protein is CATSGTAAQNTGELFF. As DNA, the CDR3 is TGTGCCACCAGCGGTACAGCCGCTCAGAACACCGGGGAGCTGTTTTTT.

This clonotype occurred many times. Likely a read error: the CDR3 ends without its conserved phenylalanine or tryptophan. V and J are TRBV10-3 and TRBJ1-3, with a possible D match to TRBD1 (5 bases). V dropped 2 bases and J dropped 0 bases, with 8 bases sitting between them. This CDR3 has 15 residues. Germline V gives CDR1 ENHRY, CDR2 SYGVKD. CDR3 coding DNA: TGTGCCATCAGTGAGGGGGCGAGCTCTGGAAACACCATATATCTT. Protein product: CAISEGASSGNTIYL.

The rearrangement uses TRBV5-1 and TRBJ2-7; D may be TRBD2 (5 bases). V was cut by 0 bases and J by 6 bases, with 13 bases left in between. Germline V CDR1 and CDR2: SGHRS, YFSETQ. The CDR3 totals 14 residues. The CDR3 DNA sequence: TGCGCCAGCAGCTTGGACCGGGGTTCAGTCGAGCAGTACTTC. Translation: CASSLDRGSVEQYF.

This clonotype was seen at least ten times. This chain uses TRBV2 with TRBJ1-4; TRBD1 is a possible D gene (6 bases). This CDR3 comprises 16 residues. Germline values: CDR1 SNHLY, CDR2 FYNNEI. V lost 5 bases and J 5 bases, leaving 18 bases between the germline ends. The DNA for the CDR3 is TGTGCCAGCAGTTTGACCATGGACAGAATAAATGAAAAACTGTTTTTT. Residues: CASSLTMDRINEKLFF.

This clonotype was recorded at least ten times. The rearrangement uses TRBV4-1 and TRBJ2-5; tentatively, D is TRBD1 (6 bases). The CDR3 runs 15 residues. V lost 0 bases and J 6 bases, leaving 14 bases between the germline ends. Germline V lookup: CDR1 MGHRA, CDR2 YSYEKL. Here the CDR3 reads CASSQDPSRGQTQYF. DNA for the CDR3: TGCGCCAGCAGCCAAGATCCTAGCAGGGGCCAGACCCAGTACTTC.

This clonotype was seen ten or more times. The CDR3 bases are TGCAGTGCAGTCGCCGAACCCTCGGTTGTCGAGACCCAGTACTTC. Translated: CSAVAEPSVVETQYF. The rearrangement joins TRBV20-1 to TRBJ2-5; D is unresolved. Trimming took 6 bases from V and 5 from J, leaving 22 bases between them. Germline V gene sequence: CDR1 DFQATT, CDR2 SNEGSKA (reference sequence). The CDR3 runs to 15 residues.

This clonotype was observed at least ten times. The rearrangement uses TRBV5-1 and TRBJ1-2; 7 positions match TRBD1. J gave up 6 bases and V 4 bases, and 6 bases lay outside the gene matches. The CDR3 loop spans 13 amino acids. Germline V CDR1 and CDR2: SGHRS, YFSETQ. The CDR3 coding sequence is TGCGCCAGCAGCACCGCACAGGGGCATGGCTACACCTTC. It specifies CASSTAQGHGYTF. The variable domain in full, completed from reference TRBV5-1 and TRBJ1-2, reads KAGVTQTPRYLIKTRGQQVTLSCSPISGHRSVSWYQQTPGQGLQFLFEYFSETQRNKGNFPGRFSGRQFSNSRSEMNVSTLELGDSALYLCASSTAQGHGYTFGSGTRLTVV.

This clonotype was counted ten times or more. The V gene is TRBV4-1, the J gene TRBJ2-3, with 7 bases fitting TRBD2. Germline assignment: CDR1 MGHRA and CDR2 YSYEKL. This CDR3 comprises 16 residues. V trimming: 4 bases; J trimming: 2 bases; junction bases outside the gene matches: 9. The CDR3 here is CASSPRTLAVTDTQYF. The DNA of the CDR3 is TGCGCCAGCAGCCCACGAACCCTAGCGGTCACAGATACGCAGTATTTT.

This clonotype was recorded at least ten times. CDR3 nucleotides: TGTGCCATCAGTGCCCTCCTGGGGCAGGGCGGGGTGCAGTTCTTC. Translation gives CAISALLGQGGVQFF. The J gene is TRBJ2-1, the V gene TRBV10-3; maybe TRBD2 (6 bases). The CDR3 spans 15 residues. Trimming left V 4 bases short and J 12 bases short, with 22 bases between. The germline CDR1 and CDR2 sequences are ENHRY and SYGVKD.